This T cell receptor beta chain was sequenced during a study of T cell changes during pregnancy in multiple sclerosis. Germline V gene data show CDR1 as MNHNY and CDR2 as SVGAGI (reference sequence). This CDR3 contains 15 residues. V shed 10 bases and J 4 bases; nucleotides not matched to a gene: 7. Produced via immunoSEQ multiplex PCR; TCRdb's table is partial and in-frame only. In the table there are 55,000 to 65,000 clones, 93% of which are singletons. The sample in question was peripheral blood, obtained after pregnancy. The TCR comes from a female donor with multiple sclerosis, enrolled in a pregnancy study. The gene calls are TRBV6-6 and TRBJ2-3, with 14 bases that match TRBD2. CDR3 coding DNA: TGTGCCACCTCCCTGACTAGCGGGAGGGCAGATACGCAGTATTTT. Protein sequence: CATSLTSGRADTQYF.